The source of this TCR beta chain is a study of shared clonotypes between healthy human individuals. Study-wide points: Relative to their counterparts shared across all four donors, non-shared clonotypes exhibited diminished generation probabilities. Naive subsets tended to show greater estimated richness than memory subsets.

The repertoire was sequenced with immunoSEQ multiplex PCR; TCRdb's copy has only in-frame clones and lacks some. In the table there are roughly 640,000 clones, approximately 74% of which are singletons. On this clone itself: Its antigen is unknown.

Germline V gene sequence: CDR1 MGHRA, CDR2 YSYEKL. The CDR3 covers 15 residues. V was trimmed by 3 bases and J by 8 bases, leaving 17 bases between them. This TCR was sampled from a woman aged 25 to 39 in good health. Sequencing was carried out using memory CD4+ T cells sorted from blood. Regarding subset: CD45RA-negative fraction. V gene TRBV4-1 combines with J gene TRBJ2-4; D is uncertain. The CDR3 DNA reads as TGCGCCAGCAGCCAGAACACCGATGGTCCGGACATTCAGTACTTC. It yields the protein CASSQNTDGPDIQYF.